The next 5 T cell receptor beta chains were all read from a single sample in a study of OX40 agonist ivuxolimab in advanced cancers. The assay was immunoSEQ multiplex PCR, and TCRdb's table has in-frame clones only and misses some. The sample includes 60,000 or so clones, roughly 90% of them seen just once. The material was CD4+ or CD8+ T cells sorted from blood, obtained in a trial of the OX40 agonist ivuxolimab. Every receptor here comes from an adult with an advanced solid tumor such as melanoma, head and neck, liver or kidney cancer.

Written as DNA, the CDR3 is TGTGCCAGCAGTGTGGGGGTAATAAGCACAGATACGCAGTATTTT. This translates into CASSVGVISTDTQYF. The chain combines TRBV6-1 with TRBJ2-3; D may correspond to TRBD1 or TRBD2 (5 bases each). Trimming took 4 bases from V and 0 from J, leaving 11 bases between them. Germline values: CDR1 MNHNS, CDR2 SASEGT. This CDR3 has 15 residues.

V and J are TRBV9 and TRBJ1-1; D remains unclear. Trimming stripped 0 bases from V and 1 base from J, with 4 bases between. CDR1 and CDR2 from the germline V gene are SGDLS and YYNGEE. The CDR3 has 13 amino acids. The CDR3 reads CASSVASNTEAFF. The CDR3 DNA is TGTGCCAGCAGCGTAGCTTCGAACACTGAAGCTTTCTTT.

This clone has more than one count but fewer than ten. The chain has TRBV19 and TRBJ1-5, with D possibly being TRBD1 (5 bases). Germline V CDR1 and CDR2: LNHDA, SQIVND (reference sequence). Trimming took 7 bases from V and 5 from J, leaving 15 bases between them. The CDR3 sequence is 14 residues long. CDR3 loop: CASMGRDRDQPQHF. The CDR3, as DNA: TGTGCCAGTATGGGCAGGGATAGGGATCAGCCCCAGCATTTT.

The chain recombines TRBV18 with TRBJ1-2; 7 nucleotides align to TRBD1. The CDR3 length is 14 residues. Germline assignment: CDR1 KGHSH and CDR2 LQKENI. V dropped 6 bases and J dropped 4; count of bases not matched to a gene: 8. CDR3 in DNA: TGTGCCAGCTCGCCGGGACAGAGCAGCTATGGCTACACCTTC. Encoded protein: CASSPGQSSYGYTF.

This rearrangement joins TRBV11-2 to TRBJ2-2, with D possibly being TRBD2 (6 bases). In germline, CDR1 is SGHAT, CDR2 FQNNGV. The CDR3 totals 18 residues. V lost 2 bases and J lost 5, with 21 bases in between. The DNA of the CDR3 is TGTGCCAGCAGCTTATCCCCTCGGGGGAAATCATGGACCGGGGAGCTGTTTTTT. Protein: CASSLSPRGKSWTGELFF.